The 11 T cell receptor beta chains below all came from one sample that was sequenced in a study of blood T cell repertoires in COVID-19 (dated by TCRdb to the early 2020s). The library was made by the immunoSEQ multiplex PCR assay. This is the immuneACCESS table as TCRdb keeps it, with only in-frame sequences that have V and J called. A part of the clones is gone; compared with another copy, unresolved V genes explain less than half, and the rest is unexplained. For this sample the table gives about 180,000 clones, of which about 81% were detected only once. The ten largest clones take up approximately 10% of the sample. Sample: peripheral blood. The source is an elderly woman with COVID-19, enrolled during active disease.

V usage is TRBV5-4 and J usage is TRBJ1-2; TRBD1 agrees at 9 bases. CDR3 length equals 14 residues. Germline V gives CDR1 SGHNT, CDR2 YYREEE (reference sequence). V lost 0 bases to trimming and J lost 6 bases; unmatched junction nucleotides: 3. CDR3 bases: TGTGCCAGCAGCTTGGGGGGACAGGGTAATGGCTACACCTTC. It specifies CASSLGGQGNGYTF.

The genes are TRBV10-3 and TRBJ1-1; D not certain. The CDR3 length is 14 residues. Trimming pared 4 bases from V and 5 bases from J, leaving 14 bases between. Per the germline V gene, CDR1 is ENHRY and CDR2 is SYGVKD. CDR3 region: CAISGYKGGTEAFF. As DNA, the CDR3 is TGTGCCATCAGTGGGTACAAAGGCGGGACTGAAGCTTTCTTT.

The genes are TRBV6-2 or TRBV6-3 and TRBJ2-7, with D possibly being TRBD1 (7 bases). This CDR3 has 15 amino acids. Trimming left V 2 bases short and J 2 bases short, with 13 bases between. Germline CDR1 and CDR2: MNHEY and SVGEGT. The CDR3 coding sequence is TGTGCCAGCAGTTACGGGCCCAGGGGGGCCTACGAGCAGTACTTC. Its translation is CASSYGPRGAYEQYF.

The table lists this clone with a few counts. The chain uses TRBV6-5 and TRBJ2-3; D uncertain. In germline, CDR1 is MNHEY, CDR2 SVGAGI. Between the trimmed V and J ends, which lost 6 bases and 4 bases, there was a span of 14 bases. The CDR3 consists of 14 residues. CDR3 sequence reads: CASSSTFKADTQYF. The CDR3 bases are TGTGCCAGCAGCTCGACTTTTAAGGCAGATACGCAGTATTTT.

CDR3 region: CASSQTSDSYEQYF. As DNA, the CDR3 is TGTGCCAGTAGTCAGACTAGCGACTCCTACGAGCAGTACTTC. The chain has TRBV19 and TRBJ2-7, with 8 bases that match TRBD2. V lost 5 bases, J lost 0 bases, and 3 bases stayed unmatched. Germline-derived CDR1 and CDR2 are LNHDA and SQIVND (reference sequence). CDR3 length: 14 amino acids.

The gene calls are TRBV10-3 and TRBJ1-2, with 9 bases aligning to TRBD1. Unmatched junction bases numbered 10, after V lost 7 bases and J lost 13 bases. This CDR3 has 12 amino acids. The germline V gene encodes CDR1 ENHRY and CDR2 SYGVKD. CDR3 sequence: CAITPGQGISTF. CDR3 coding DNA: TGTGCCATCACCCCGGGACAGGGAATATCCACCTTC.

V gene TRBV2 combines with J gene TRBJ2-7; TRBD1 matches at 7 bases. The trim removed 9 bases at V and 1 base at J, leaving 6 bases unmatched. Germline loops: CDR1 SNHLY, CDR2 FYNNEI. The CDR3 has 13 amino acids. In DNA form, the CDR3 reads TGTGCCAGTAACCTACAGGGGTCCTACGAGCAGTACTTC. Its protein product is CASNLQGSYEQYF. Supplemented by reference TRBV2 and TRBJ2-7, the full variable domain reads EPEVTQTPSHQVTQMGQEVILRCVPISNHLYFYWYRQILGQKVEFLVSFYNNEISEKSEIFDDQFSVERPDGSNFTLKIRSTKLEDSAMYFCASNLQGSYEQYFGPGTRLTVT.

V usage is TRBV5-4 and J usage is TRBJ1-3, with D possibly TRBD1 on 5 matching bases. Germline V gene data show CDR1 as SGHNT and CDR2 as YYREEE (reference sequence). The CDR3 sequence is 14 residues long. V shed 0 bases and J shed 2 bases, with 6 bases lying between them. CDR3 nucleotides: TGTGCCAGCAGCTTGGACAGGCCTGGAAACACCATATATTTT. The encoded protein is CASSLDRPGNTIYF. Filled out from reference TRBV5-4 and TRBJ1-3, the complete variable domain reads ETGVTQSPTHLIKTRGQQVTLRCSSQSGHNTVSWYQQALGQGPQFIFQYYREEENGRGNFPPRFSGLQFPNYSSELNVNALELDDSALYLCASSLDRPGNTIYFGEGSWLTVV.

The chain carries TRBV19 and TRBJ1-4, with TRBD1 identical over 7 bases. The CDR3 is made up of 13 amino acids. The V segment lost 6 bases and the J segment 3 bases; nucleotides outside the gene matches: 1. Germline lookup yields CDR1 LNHDA and CDR2 SQIVND (reference sequence). CDR3 amino acids: CASSGQANEKLFF. CDR3 coding DNA: TGTGCCAGTAGCGGACAGGCTAATGAAAAACTGTTTTTT.

This chain joins TRBV2 and TRBJ2-7; possibly TRBD1 for D (5 bases). Germline CDR1 SNHLY, CDR2 FYNNEI. CDR3 length: 15 residues. Trimming cost V 4 bases and J 0 bases, with 13 bases left between them. The CDR3 sequence: CASSGAGRSSYEQYF. CDR3 sequence (DNA): TGTGCCAGCAGTGGGGCAGGGCGGAGCTCCTACGAGCAGTACTTC.

This chain links TRBV24-1 with TRBJ2-7; no clear D. CDR1 and CDR2 (germline): KGHDR, SFDVKD. This CDR3 has 14 amino acids. V lost 4 bases and J lost 6, with 15 bases in between. CDR3 in amino acids: CATSDHLKSSEQYF. CDR3 nucleotide sequence: TGTGCCACCAGTGACCACCTCAAGAGTAGCGAGCAGTACTTC.